This entry lists 16 T cell receptor beta chains sequenced from one sample in a study of shared clonotypes between healthy human individuals. Data came from immunoSEQ multiplex PCR; TCRdb stores just in-frame clones and leaves some out. The repertoire holds about 2.4 million clones, with more than 85% as singletons. What was sequenced was naive CD4+ T cells from PBMCs. Subset: CD45RA+ positively selected. The receptor source for this set is a young man in good health. Some clones in this sample may be carry-over from other donors' samples.

This sequence joins TRBV6-1 and TRBJ2-5; tentative D call: TRBD2 (5 bases). Gene TRBJ2-7 matches the end of the DNA better, so the J call may be wrong. CDR1 MNHNS and CDR2 SASEGT come from the germline V gene. This CDR3 comprises 14 residues. The CDR3 DNA reads TGTGCCAGCAGCCCCCGGGGAGCTAACTACGAGCAGTACTTC. It yields the protein CASSPRGANYEQYF.

The chain carries TRBV28 and TRBJ1-5; unclear D gene. Trimming took off 8 bases at V and 9 bases at J, with 14 bases between the two ends. The CDR3 covers 12 residues. CDR1 and CDR2 from the germline V gene are MDHEN and SYDVKM. CDR3 coding DNA: TGTGCCAGCGGCGCCGCCGGTCGGCCCCAGCATTTT. Protein: CASGAAGRPQHF.

The V call is TRBV14, the J call TRBJ2-1; D unresolved. CDR1 and CDR2 from the germline V gene are SGHDN and FVKESK. The CDR3 is 12 amino acids. Trimming stripped 1 base from V and 8 bases from J, with 6 bases between. The CDR3, as DNA: TGTGCCAGCAGCCAAGGAGTGGATGAGCAGTTCTTC. This translates into CASSQGVDEQFF. Full variable domain (remainder filled in from reference TRBV14 and TRBJ2-1): EAGVTQFPSHSVIEKGQTVTLRCDPISGHDNLYWYRRVMGKEIKFLLHFVKESKQDESGMPNNRFLAERTGGTYSTLKVQPAELEDSGVYFCASSQGVDEQFFGPGTRLTVL.

Notes on this clone: Within the sample, other DNA sequences also encode this same CDR3. The CDR3 sequence: CASSQDPGSYEQYF. The CDR3, as DNA: TGTGCCAGCAGCCAAGACCCAGGTTCCTACGAGCAGTACTTC. The chain uses TRBV4-2 and TRBJ2-7; no clear D. The V end was cut by 0 bases, the J end by 1 base, with 7 bases between. CDR1 is LGHNA, CDR2 YNFKEQ, per germline. The CDR3 is made up of 14 amino acids.

The V and J genes are TRBV28 and TRBJ1-5, with 10 bases identical to TRBD1. This CDR3 spans 17 amino acids. Germline V gives CDR1 MDHEN, CDR2 SYDVKM. V lost 2 bases to trimming and J lost 2 bases; unmatched junction nucleotides: 6. The CDR3 nucleotides are TGTGCCAGCAGTTTAGTACTTGGACAGGGGGGCAATCAGCCCCAGCATTTT. Its protein product is CASSLVLGQGGNQPQHF.

The chain joins TRBV5-1 to TRBJ1-5; D remains unclear. V was cut by 0 bases and J by 5 bases, with 9 bases left in between. Germline CDR1 and CDR2: SGHRS and YFSETQ. This CDR3 has 14 amino acids. The CDR3 DNA reads TGCGCCAGCAGCTTGGACGGGATCTATCAGCCCCAGCATTTT. Its translation is CASSLDGIYQPQHF.

The V and J genes are TRBV4-1 and TRBJ1-5; D is undetermined. The CDR3 runs 14 residues. The V gene lost 4 bases and the J gene lost 7 bases, with 14 bases spanning the gap. Germline V gene data show CDR1 as MGHRA and CDR2 as YSYEKL. CDR3 sequence: CASSRTPAVQPQHF. The CDR3 region has the DNA TGCGCCAGCAGCCGTACCCCGGCAGTGCAGCCCCAGCATTTT.

As for this clone: The identical CDR3 is also encoded by other nucleotide sequences in the sample. The gene calls are TRBV18 and TRBJ2-1; 7 nucleotides line up with TRBD1. CDR1 is KGHSH, CDR2 LQKENI, per germline. The CDR3 runs 14 residues. V was pared by 6 bases and J by 1 base, with 3 bases of the junction left unmatched. Written as DNA, the CDR3 is TGTGCCAGCTCGGGACAGAGGTCCTACAATGAGCAGTTCTTC. Residues: CASSGQRSYNEQFF.

V gene TRBV19 combines with J gene TRBJ2-3; TRBD1 matches 8 bases. Germline-derived CDR1 and CDR2 are LNHDA and SQIVND (reference sequence). CDR3 length: 15 amino acids. With 6 bases clipped from V and 2 bases from J, the junction kept 7 bases outside the gene matches. The CDR3 spells CASRERDRITDTQYF. CDR3 DNA sequence: TGTGCCAGTAGGGAGAGGGACAGGATCACAGATACGCAGTATTTT.

The genes are TRBV5-6 and TRBJ2-1, with 8 bases aligning to TRBD1. Germline assignment: CDR1 SGHDT and CDR2 YYEEEE. This CDR3 has 16 residues. V trimming: 4 bases; J trimming: 3 bases; junction bases outside the gene matches: 9. The CDR3 here is CASSKMTGEFYNEQFF. CDR3 DNA sequence: TGTGCCAGCAGCAAGATGACAGGGGAATTCTACAATGAGCAGTTCTTC.

The gene calls are TRBV25-1 and TRBJ2-7; perhaps TRBD1 as D (5 bases). Trimming removed 1 base at V and 2 bases at J, with 18 bases between. Germline V gene data show CDR1 as MGHDK and CDR2 as SYGVNS. CDR3 length equals 17 residues. CDR3 in DNA: TGTGCCAGCAGTGAATCGCCCGGTGTGGGGCGCCCCTACGAGCAGTACTTC. This gives the protein CASSESPGVGRPYEQYF.

The V call is TRBV29-1, the J call TRBJ1-4; D unresolved. Germline CDR1 reads SQVTM; CDR2 reads ANQGSEA. Trimming stripped 3 bases from V and 5 bases from J, with 7 bases between. This CDR3 spans 12 amino acids. CDR3 DNA sequence: TGCAGCGTTGACAGCGGGAATGAAAAACTGTTTTTT. It codes for CSVDSGNEKLFF.

The chain joins TRBV18 to TRBJ2-3; TRBD2 matches at 9 bases. The CDR3 loop spans 15 amino acids. Per germline, CDR1 KGHSH and CDR2 LQKENI. With V trimmed by 6 bases and J by 2 bases, 6 bases remained unmatched. CDR3 sequence reads: CASSPQREDTDTQYF. In DNA, the CDR3 is TGTGCCAGCTCCCCGCAGCGGGAGGACACAGATACGCAGTATTTT.

The chain uses TRBV7-2 and TRBJ2-1; 7 bases fit TRBD1. Looked up from germline, CDR1 is SGHTA and CDR2 is FQGNSA. This CDR3 is 13 amino acids long. Unmatched junction bases numbered 3, after V lost 5 bases and J lost 5 bases. In nucleotides, the CDR3 is TGTGCCAGCAGCACCGGACAGGACAATGAGCAGTTCTTC. This gives the protein CASSTGQDNEQFF.

The chain employs TRBV29-1 and TRBJ2-7; D perhaps matches TRBD2 (5 bases). The germline gives CDR1 SQVTM, CDR2 ANQGSEA. The CDR3 spans 13 residues. V gave up 7 bases and J gave up 6 bases, with 19 bases separating them. CDR3 sequence reads: CSAARTLDGEQYF. The DNA for the CDR3 is TGCAGCGCCGCCCGGACTCTCGATGGCGAGCAGTACTTC.

This chain uses TRBV27 with TRBJ1-5; D not certain. This CDR3 contains 14 residues. Germline V gene data show CDR1 as MNHEY and CDR2 as SMNVEV (reference sequence). Trimming took 5 bases from V and 5 from J, leaving 13 bases between them. CDR3 region: CASSPLWEHQPQHF. As DNA, the CDR3 is TGTGCCAGCAGTCCCCTATGGGAACATCAGCCCCAGCATTTT.